This T cell receptor beta chain originates from a study of blood T cell repertoires in COVID-19 (dated by TCRdb to the early 2020s). Notes on the research overall: Samples from collaborators originated in the United States, Italy and Spain and spanned both the acute and convalescent phases of COVID-19. The material from the prospective study consisted of cDNA or gDNA derived from T cells, B-cell-depleted T cells, or PBMCs. Sample metadata almost always included a de-identified subject ID, COVID-19 status, age in years and sex. The samples were drawn from two sources: the first 160 participants of the ongoing ImmuneRACE study, and 1,254 subjects contributed by 6 global collaborators. A freely available public database, intended as a resource for researchers studying the immune response to SARS-CoV-2, is where the repertoires were released. Deeply sampled blood TCRbeta repertoires from subjects exposed to, actively infected with, or recovered from COVID-19 were included in the dataset. Where HLA class I and class II types were available, the types were taken from metadata supplied by the sample provider, not from assay-based typing.

CDR1 is given as SNHLY and CDR2 as FYNNEI, both from the germline V gene. V is pruned by 8 bases and J by 10 bases, leaving 9 bases of the junction without a gene match. The CDR3, cysteine through phenylalanine, is 15 amino acids long. Only CDR3 DNA remains: 45 bases, in frame from the first base. Collaborating institutions collected whole blood in K2EDTA tubes following their own protocols. For TCRbeta analysis, collaborator samples were shipped as frozen whole blood, as isolated PBMCs, or as DNA extracted from either sample type. This clone was found once. It has no known antigen specificity. It has no much larger one-base neighbor in the sample; base qualities were not kept. On the study overall, not on this receptor specifically: The amount of clinical and demographic metadata varied by source and participant and was provided uncurated.

TCRbeta CDR3 regions were amplified from genomic DNA by means of the immunoSEQ Assay, a bias-controlled multiplex PCR. In the authors' own workflow: Within the assay, amplification of reference gene primers was used to estimate how many nucleated cells each sample contained. To quantify the absolute abundance of each unique TCRbeta CDR3 rearrangement, sequence reads were collapsed and filtered. Productive Simpson clonality was computed per sample as the square root of Simpson's diversity index over productive rearrangements. TCRdb re-hosts the immuneACCESS table, in-frame sequences only. Its copies lack some clones; in the studies checked, an unresolved V gene accounts for under half of them, and the cause for the rest is not known. The V and J calls and clone size are taken from that table; D and trimming were inferred from the DNA. The sample table shows just over 35,000 clones, and roughly nine tenths are seen once. The ten largest clonotypes hold just over 20% of the sample.

The chain joins TRBV2 to TRBJ2-1; the central 15 bases match TRBD2. This sequence was found in a man in his 60s with acute or convalescent COVID-19. The sample comprised peripheral blood. CDR3 loop: CASGLWTSGRAEQFF. The nucleotide sequence is TGTGCCAGCGGGTTGTGGACTAGCGGGAGGGCAGAGCAGTTCTTC.